These 18 T cell receptor beta chains originate from one sample sequenced in a study of a mutant IDH1 vaccine in newly diagnosed glioma. The method was immunoSEQ multiplex PCR; TCRdb's version includes in-frame clones alone and lacks a portion of them. The data show tens of thousands of clones, with around four fifths seen just once and around 4.6% held by the top ten. The time point was: week 35, safety follow-up. One vaccine dose held 300 ug of mutant IDH1 20-mer peptide and came with topical imiquimod. No antigen is known for these receptors. Specimen: PBMCs, collected from a glioma patient whose treatment included an IDH1 peptide vaccine. The receptors shown here come from a young man with glioma.

V and J are TRBV7-8 and TRBJ1-2; no definite D call. Germline V gives CDR1 SGHVS, CDR2 FQNEAQ. Trimming took 2 bases from V and 2 from J, leaving 12 bases between them. The CDR3 is 15 amino acids. DNA of the CDR3: TGTGCCAGCAGCTTACTTGCGCCAACGAACTATGGCTACACCTTC. This encodes CASSLLAPTNYGYTF.

V usage is TRBV7-8 and J usage is TRBJ1-6; 7 bases are shared with TRBD1. With 8 bases clipped from V and 6 bases from J, the junction kept 10 bases outside the gene matches. The CDR3 has 15 residues. Per germline, CDR1 SGHVS and CDR2 FQNEAQ. CDR3 in amino acids: CASDPDRLFNSPLHF. CDR3 nucleotides: TGTGCCAGCGACCCGGACAGGCTTTTTAATTCACCCCTCCACTTT.

DNA for the CDR3: TGTGCCAGCAGCCTCGGTGTAAGGGCGCAAGAGACCCAGTACTTC. It yields the protein CASSLGVRAQETQYF. The chain carries TRBV11-1 and TRBJ2-5; D is unresolved. CDR3 length: 15 residues. Germline V gene sequence: CDR1 SGHAT, CDR2 FQDESV (reference sequence). The germline V and J ends were trimmed by 5 bases and 2 bases, with 15 bases remaining between them.

The chain combines TRBV7-9 with TRBJ2-1; D is unresolved. From germline, CDR1 is SEHNR and CDR2 FQNEAQ (reference sequence). The CDR3 contains 16 residues. Trimming took 2 bases from V and 1 from J, leaving 12 bases between them. The CDR3 loop reads CASSLKVLRSYNEQFF. The CDR3 bases are TGTGCCAGCAGCTTAAAGGTACTCAGGTCCTACAATGAGCAGTTCTTC.

The chain combines TRBV5-1 with TRBJ1-1; D is undetermined. V shed 2 bases and J shed 1 base, with 9 bases lying between them. The CDR3 consists of 14 residues. The germline V gene has CDR1 SGHRS and CDR2 YFSETQ. For the CDR3, the DNA is TGCGCCAGCAGCTTCGACTGGGGGAACACTGAAGCTTTCTTT. Translation: CASSFDWGNTEAFF.

The chain couples TRBV18 to TRBJ2-7, with TRBD1 identical over 7 bases. This CDR3 is built from 14 residues. CDR1 KGHSH and CDR2 LQKENI come from the germline V gene. The J segment lost 5 bases and the V segment lost 4 bases, leaving 8 bases of the junction unmatched. CDR3 in amino acids: CASSRQGQLDEQYF. The CDR3, as DNA: TGTGCCAGCTCACGCCAGGGACAGTTGGACGAGCAGTACTTC.

This clone has just a few counts. V usage is TRBV30 and J usage is TRBJ1-6; a possible D gene is TRBD1 (5 bases). Germline V lookup: CDR1 GTSNPN, CDR2 SVGIG (reference sequence). The CDR3 length is 14 residues. V was cut by 5 bases and J by 8 bases, with 16 bases left in between. The CDR3 protein is CAWWTPTRHSPLHF. The DNA of the CDR3 is TGTGCCTGGTGGACACCGACTAGGCATTCACCCCTCCACTTT.

The chain links TRBV5-1 to TRBJ1-6; 8 bases align to TRBD1. This CDR3 contains 14 residues. Germline loops: CDR1 SGHRS, CDR2 YFSETQ. V shed 4 bases, J shed 14 bases, and the junction held 11 bases outside the gene matches. CDR3 sequence: CASSRGQGPLTLHF. CDR3 nucleotides: TGCGCCAGCAGCCGCGGACAGGGACCTTTAACCCTCCACTTT.

The chain combines TRBV18 with TRBJ1-2, with D tentatively TRBD1 (5 bases). CDR3 length: 13 residues. Trimming removed 2 bases at V and 9 bases at J, with 13 bases between. Germline lookup yields CDR1 KGHSH and CDR2 LQKENI. CDR3 DNA: TGTGCCAGCTCACCAACCGGGGCTGGAAGCTACACCTTC. Its translation: CASSPTGAGSYTF.

The rearrangement joins TRBV2 to TRBJ1-5; D not resolved. The germline V gene encodes CDR1 SNHLY and CDR2 FYNNEI. The CDR3 extends over 16 amino acids. Trimming shortened V by 1 base and J by 1 base, and 11 bases separated the two germline ends. CDR3 nucleotide sequence: TGTGCCAGCAGTGAAGTGGGGATGGAAAGCAATCAGCCCCAGCATTTT. Translation: CASSEVGMESNQPQHF.

The V and J genes are TRBV7-8 and TRBJ2-4; possible D gene TRBD2, 5 bases. Trimming removed 1 base at V and 7 bases at J, with 8 bases between. This CDR3 region has 13 residues. Germline lookup yields CDR1 SGHVS and CDR2 FQNEAQ. CDR3 DNA sequence: TGTGCCAGCAGCTTAGGGCAGCGGAACATTCAGTACTTC. Protein sequence: CASSLGQRNIQYF.

This CDR3 reads CASSPKTENTEAFF. The CDR3 nucleotides are TGTGCCAGCAGCCCAAAGACAGAGAACACTGAAGCTTTCTTT. J is TRBJ1-1 and V is TRBV7-9, with TRBD1 as a possible D gene (5 bases). V lost 5 bases and J lost 1, with 11 bases in between. The germline gives CDR1 SEHNR, CDR2 FQNEAQ (reference sequence). The CDR3 sequence is 14 residues long.

This clone appeared a single time. The rearrangement joins TRBV7-8 to TRBJ1-4, with 9 bases that match TRBD1. V was clipped by 1 base and J by 11 bases; unmatched bases: 5. The CDR3 extends over 14 amino acids. CDR1 and CDR2 from the germline V gene are SGHVS and FQNEAQ. CDR3: CASSLETGGAKLFF. As DNA, the CDR3 is TGTGCCAGCAGCTTAGAAACAGGGGGCGCGAAACTGTTTTTT.

The rearrangement links TRBV6-6 to TRBJ2-1, with a possible D match to TRBD2 (6 bases). CDR3 length: 16 residues. V gave up 4 bases and J gave up 9 bases, with 22 bases separating them. Germline V gene sequence: CDR1 MNHNY, CDR2 SVGAGI (reference sequence). The CDR3: CASSSPISEWRGEQFF. The CDR3 coding sequence is TGTGCCAGCAGTTCCCCCATCAGCGAATGGCGGGGTGAGCAGTTCTTC.

This chain links TRBV7-2 with TRBJ1-2; D remains unclear. Trimming took off 1 base at V and 3 bases at J, with 6 bases between the two ends. CDR1 is SGHTA and CDR2 is FQGNSA in the germline V gene. The CDR3 covers 13 residues. Here the CDR3 reads CASSLGGYYGYTF. For the CDR3, the DNA is TGTGCCAGCAGCTTAGGGGGTTACTATGGCTACACCTTC.

The chain uses TRBV30 and TRBJ2-6; D not resolved. Germline CDR1 is GTSNPN and CDR2 is SVGIG (reference sequence). V was trimmed by 2 bases and J by 1 base, leaving 12 bases between them. The CDR3 extends over 16 amino acids. CDR3 sequence reads: CAWSRALLSGANVLTF. CDR3 sequence (DNA): TGTGCCTGGAGTCGGGCCCTCCTTTCTGGGGCCAACGTCCTGACTTTC.

The gene calls are TRBV5-6 and TRBJ2-2; 11 bases are shared with TRBD1. Germline V CDR1 and CDR2: SGHDT, YYEEEE. This CDR3 has 16 residues. Trimming took 1 base from V and 3 from J; bases not matched to a gene: 2. CDR3 in DNA: TGTGCCAGCAGCTTGTTGGGACAGGGGGACACCGGGGAGCTGTTTTTT. Amino acid sequence: CASSLLGQGDTGELFF. Filled out from reference TRBV5-6 and TRBJ2-2, the complete variable domain reads DAGVTQSPTHLIKTRGQQVTLRCSPKSGHDTVSWYQQALGQGPQFIFQYYEEEERQRGNFPDRFSGHQFPNYSSELNVNALLLGDSALYLCASSLLGQGDTGELFFGEGSRLTVL.

This clone has only a few counts. The chain joins TRBV14 to TRBJ1-1; D might be TRBD1 (5 bases). This CDR3 has 15 residues. Trimming stripped 4 bases from V and 1 base from J, with 13 bases between. CDR1 is SGHDN, CDR2 FVKESK, per germline. Here the CDR3 DNA reads TGTGCCAGCAGCCGGACTGCTGGGGGGAACACTGAAGCTTTCTTT. It translates to CASSRTAGGNTEAFF.